The clone carrying this TCR beta chain was seen a few times. Through a sample-barcoded 5' primer and a J-beta primer mix, a second PCR was run for roughly 7 to 11 cycles. TCRdb re-analysed the 5' RACE reads in MiXCR, keeping a single row per CDR3 protein. The sample contains hundreds of thousands of distinct CDR3 sequences, around 45% of which appear only once. The data are from a study of blood T cells in healthy people across ages. The CDR3 is 13 residues long. The V end lost 4 bases, the J end lost 1 base, and 8 bases lay between the germline ends. Germline V CDR1 and CDR2: LNHDA, SQIVND (reference sequence).

The clonotype originates from an older woman in good health. Sequences were obtained from blood. The chain joins TRBV19 to TRBJ2-7; a possible D gene is TRBD1 (6 bases). CDR3 in amino acids: CASSKDSSYEQYF. CDR3 nucleotides: TGTGCCAGTAGTAAGGACAGTTCCTACGAGCAGTACTTC. Combining the CDR3 with reference TRBV19 and TRBJ2-7 gives the whole variable domain DGGITQSPKYLFRKEGQNVTLSCEQNLNHDAMYWYRQDPGQGLRLIYYSQIVNDFQKGDIAEGYSVSREKKESFPLTVTSAQKNPTAFYLCASSKDSSYEQYFGPGTRLTVT.